The subject of this entry is one T cell receptor beta chain. What it recognizes is unknown. Duration under 3 months, a NOSPECS grade of at least 4, and a Clinical Activity Score of at least 3 characterized the ophthalmopathy patients. Using RNA transcripts as the source, TCR beta CDR3 regions were amplified. TCR CDR3 underwent first-round RT-PCR with the HTBI primer set. TCRdb passed the multiplex PCR reads through MiXCR, listing each CDR3 protein once. The repertoire holds hundreds of thousands of distinct CDR3 sequences, with under 25% as singletons. The source of the sample is a study of T cells in Graves' hyperthyroidism and ophthalmopathy. Study details: Peripheral blood draws took place at initial diagnosis, ahead of any treatment.

The CDR3 spans 19 residues. With V trimmed by 1 base and J by 0 bases, 14 bases remained unmatched. Germline lookup yields CDR1 SGHTA and CDR2 FQGNSA. Study-level results: Appearing also in blood were most of the thyroid clonotypes expanded above 0.001.

Sequencing input: blood. The gene calls are TRBV7-2 and TRBJ1-1; 7 bases are shared with TRBD1. This clonotype was obtained from a man aged 25 to 40 with Graves' ophthalmopathy. CDR3 DNA: TGTGCCAGCAGCTTAGGTATAGACAGGGAAGTAAGTATGAACACTGAAGCTTTCTTT. It translates to CASSLGIDREVSMNTEAFF.